The 8 T cell receptor beta chains below come from one sample, sequenced in a study of cytomegalovirus exposure and HLA in healthy donors. With 60 Vbeta and 13 Jbeta primers, the PCR was carried out. TCRdb's table, derived via immunoSEQ multiplex PCR, lists solely in-frame clones and lacks some. Among 76,000 or so clones, roughly two thirds were seen once, and the ten largest hold 15% to 20%. The sample comprised PBMCs. Receptor source: a woman aged 40 to 50 in good health and CMV-seropositive.

The chain carries TRBV5-1 and TRBJ2-3; 9 nucleotides match TRBD1. This CDR3 is 16 amino acids long. CDR1 and CDR2 (germline): SGHRS, YFSETQ. V was clipped by 4 bases and J by 2 bases; unmatched bases: 8. CDR3 nucleotide sequence: TGCGCCAGCAGCATACAGGGGGCTGTAGTCACAGATACGCAGTATTTT. Translation gives CASSIQGAVVTDTQYF.

The genes are TRBV5-1 and TRBJ1-4; 11 nucleotides match TRBD1. This CDR3 comprises 16 residues. CDR1 and CDR2 (germline): SGHRS, YFSETQ. V lost 4 bases, J lost 5 bases, and 7 bases stayed unmatched. The CDR3 is CASSMGTGGDNEKLFF. The DNA for the CDR3 is TGCGCCAGCAGCATGGGGACAGGGGGAGACAATGAAAAACTGTTTTTT.

This clone came up a few times. The V call is TRBV12-5, the J call TRBJ2-7; 16 positions match TRBD2. V shed 0 bases, J shed 2 bases, and the junction held 13 bases outside the gene matches. Germline lookup yields CDR1 LGHNT and CDR2 FRNRAP. The CDR3 has 21 amino acids. The CDR3 nucleotides are TGTGCTAGTGGTTTGGTACTGTGGGGACTAGCGGGGGGGCCTGTCCCCTACGAGCAGTACTTC. As protein: CASGLVLWGLAGGPVPYEQYF.

This chain connects TRBV2 to TRBJ1-1; D is possibly TRBD1 (5 bases). V was pared by 7 bases and J by 5 bases, with 8 bases between. Germline assignment: CDR1 SNHLY and CDR2 FYNNEI. The CDR3 contains 11 residues. CDR3 protein: CASTGGTEAFF. In DNA form, the CDR3 reads TGTGCCAGCACGGGGGGAACTGAAGCTTTCTTT.

The chain carries TRBV5-1 and TRBJ2-7; 12 bases agree with TRBD2. The CDR3 runs 15 residues. Germline CDR1 is SGHRS and CDR2 is YFSETQ. Trimming removed 3 bases from V and 1 base from J; junction bases left unmatched: 2. CDR3 protein: CASSSTSGGSYEQYF. Written as DNA, the CDR3 is TGCGCCAGCAGCTCTACTAGCGGGGGGTCCTACGAGCAGTACTTC. The full variable domain, in which reference TRBV5-1 and TRBJ2-7 provide the parts outside the CDR3, is KAGVTQTPRYLIKTRGQQVTLSCSPISGHRSVSWYQQTPGQGLQFLFEYFSETQRNKGNFPGRFSGRQFSNSRSEMNVSTLELGDSALYLCASSSTSGGSYEQYFGPGTRLTVT.

The rearrangement uses TRBV6-5 and TRBJ2-7; tentatively, D is TRBD2 (5 bases). Trimming cost V 2 bases and J 5 bases, with 13 bases left between them. Germline lookup yields CDR1 MNHEY and CDR2 SVGAGI. The length of the CDR3 is 14 residues. CDR3 in amino acids: CASSYEVRGNEQYF. The CDR3 nucleotides are TGTGCCAGCAGTTACGAGGTTCGGGGTAACGAGCAGTACTTC.

The chain carries TRBV28 and TRBJ1-2; D gene unclear. V was cut by 4 bases and J by 1 base, with 16 bases left in between. Germline loops: CDR1 MDHEN, CDR2 SYDVKM. The CDR3 contains 16 residues. The CDR3 sequence: CASSSTGTLGNYGYTF. The CDR3 coding sequence is TGTGCCAGCAGTTCTACGGGAACCTTGGGTAACTATGGCTACACCTTC.

The V and J genes are TRBV30 and TRBJ1-1, with 7 bases lining up with TRBD1. V shed 4 bases, J shed 1 base, and the junction held 0 bases outside the gene matches. The CDR3 sequence is 12 residues long. CDR1 and CDR2 (germline): GTSNPN, SVGIG (reference sequence). The CDR3 spells CAWNRGNTEAFF. The CDR3 DNA reads as TGTGCCTGGAACAGGGGGAACACTGAAGCTTTCTTT.